Sequencing of this T cell receptor beta chain was carried out in a study of blood T cell repertoires in COVID-19. Turning to the study itself: In each case, the material was cDNA or gDNA derived from T cells, B-cell-depleted T cells, or PBMCs.

Participants, about 18 to 95 years old, spanned around 25 US areas. Cohorts were assigned according to the clinical history that participants reported. CDR3 length: 14 amino acids. Germline-derived CDR1 and CDR2 are SQVTM and ANQGSEA. As processed by the authors: Reference gene primers were amplified, and this amplification served to estimate nucleated cell counts. TCRdb keeps only in-frame clones here, not all; method: immunoSEQ multiplex PCR. Clone size and V and J calls were adopted from that table, with D and trimming inferred from the DNA. The sample has around 190,000 clones, around 86% seen once.

This TCR was recovered from a middle-aged woman in a cohort exposed to, infected with or recovered from COVID-19 (not recorded which). The material sequenced was PBMCs or T cells enriched from blood (not recorded which). J is TRBJ1-1 and V is TRBV29-1, with 7 bases lining up with TRBD1. CDR3 in DNA: TGCGGGGCGGTTGAGGGGGCGACTGATGCTGAAGCTTTCTTT. Translated, it gives CGAVEGATDAEAFF.